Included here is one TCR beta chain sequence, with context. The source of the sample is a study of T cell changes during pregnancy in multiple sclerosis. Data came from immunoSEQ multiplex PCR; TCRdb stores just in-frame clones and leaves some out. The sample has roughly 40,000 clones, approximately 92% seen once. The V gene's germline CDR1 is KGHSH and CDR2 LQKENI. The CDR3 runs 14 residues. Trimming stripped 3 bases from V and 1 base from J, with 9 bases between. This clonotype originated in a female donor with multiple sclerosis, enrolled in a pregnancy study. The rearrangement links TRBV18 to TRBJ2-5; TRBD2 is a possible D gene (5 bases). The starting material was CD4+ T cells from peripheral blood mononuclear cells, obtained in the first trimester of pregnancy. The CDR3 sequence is CASSPNGVQETQYF. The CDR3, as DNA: TGTGCCAGCTCACCCAACGGGGTCCAAGAGACCCAGTACTTC.